The 30 T cell receptor delta chains below come from one sample, sequenced in a study of gamma-delta T cells after stem cell transplantation. TCRdb applied CATT to the RT-PCR reads for clone calling. Altogether 1,100 or so delta-chain clones are present, approximately 2.6% being singletons, with the ten largest covering around two thirds. The sample taken for sequencing was gamma-delta T cells. Every receptor here comes from a human donor. It is not recorded whose cells these are; they may come from a transplant donor.

Only a few counts were recorded for this clone. This may arise from a read error, as a much more abundant clone is one base away. V gene TRDV1 combines with J gene TRDJ1; TRDD3 aligns across 7 bases. The V gene's germline CDR1 is TSWWSYY and CDR2 QGS. There are 24 residues in the CDR3. V lost 0 bases and J lost 0; bases outside the gene matches: 28. DNA of the CDR3: TGTGCTCTTGGGGAACTCGGGGCCCTACTTCAACTCTGGGGGCTCCCATACTACACCGATAAACTCATCTTT. The encoded protein is CALGELGALLQLWGLPYYTDKLIF.

This clone has only a few counts. A much larger clone differs by one base, so this may be a read error. V is TRDV1 and J is TRDJ1, with D perhaps matching TRDD2 (5 bases). The CDR3 has 18 amino acids. Germline V gene lookup returns CDR1 TSWWSYY and CDR2 QGS. The CDR3 region is CALGERIPGKRYTDKPIF. CDR3 DNA: TGTGCTCTTGGGGAACGAATTCCTGGAAAGCGGTACACCGATAAACCCATCTTT.

By share, this clone ranks as large (0.1 to 1%). Distinct nucleotide sequences in the sample also encode this CDR3. The chain couples TRDV2 to TRDJ1, with a possible D match to TRDD3 (5 bases). V gave up 0 bases and J gave up 0 bases, with 34 bases separating them. The germline gives CDR1 GEAIGNYY, CDR2 EKD. There are 23 residues in the CDR3. This CDR3 is CACDTVTGQFPNLGDDYTDKLIF. The DNA for the CDR3 is TGTGCCTGTGACACCGTAACTGGCCAATTCCCCAACCTTGGGGACGACTACACCGATAAACTCATCTTT.

This clone has just a few counts. This is likely an artifact of a read error, given a far larger clone one base away. The chain couples TRDV1 to TRDJ1; D remains unclear. The germline V gene has CDR1 TSWWSYY and CDR2 QGS. Trimming cost V 1 base and J 2 bases, with 14 bases left between them. This CDR3 spans 16 amino acids. The CDR3 nucleotides read TGTGCTCTTGGGGAACCCTCCCCCCGATGGACCGATAAACTCATCTTT. Protein product: CALGEPSPRWTDKLIF.

On this clone itself: A far larger clone is a single base away, which makes a read error likely. The chain has TRDV2 and TRDJ3, with D perhaps TRDD3 (6 bases). Germline CDR1 and CDR2: GEAIGNYY and EKD. This CDR3 spans 18 amino acids. As DNA, the CDR3 is TGTGCCCGTGACACCGCCGGGGGAATATCCTGGGACACCCGACAGATGTTTTTC. As protein: CARDTAGGISWDTRQMFF.

This clone was seen only a few times. This is likely an artifact of a read error, given a far larger clone one base away. Other DNA variants within this sample encode the same CDR3. V gene TRDV2 combines with J gene TRDJ1; TRDD3 agrees at 8 bases. From germline, CDR1 is GEAIGNYY and CDR2 EKD. The length of the CDR3 is 19 residues. The CDR3 region is CACDTLMGDAHSHTDKLIF. The CDR3 DNA reads TGCGCCTGTGACACGTTGATGGGGGATGCACACTCCCACACCGATAAACTCATCTTT.

This clone has just a few counts. Given a far larger clone just one base away, this is likely a sequencing read error. This chain uses TRDV2 with TRDJ1; D may be TRDD3 (6 bases). The germline gives CDR1 GEAIGNYY, CDR2 EKD. This CDR3 contains 14 residues. V gave up 5 bases and J gave up 3 bases, with 15 bases separating them. The CDR3, as DNA: TGTGCCTGTGTAACGAGGGGGAACGCCGATAAACTCATCTTT. This translates into CACVTRGNADKLIF.

This clone was seen only a few times. This may be a read error: a much more frequent sequence differs by one nucleotide. The rearrangement uses TRDV1 and TRDJ1; 8 bases agree with TRDD3. J gave up 5 bases and V 0 bases, and 26 bases lay outside the gene matches. The germline CDR1 and CDR2 sequences are TSWWSYY and QGS. The CDR3 spans 22 residues. This CDR3 is CALGELAAFGPLGDTKIDKLIF. The CDR3 region has the DNA TGTGCTCTTGGGGAACTCGCGGCCTTTGGCCCGCTGGGGGACACCAAAATAGATAAACTCATCTTT.

As to this clone: A far larger clone is only one base removed, so a read error is likely. Other DNA sequences in the sample encode the same CDR3. V gene TRDV2 combines with J gene TRDJ1; TRDD3 is a possible D gene (6 bases). Germline V gives CDR1 GEAIGNYY, CDR2 EKD. This CDR3 spans 17 amino acids. The CDR3 is CACDALIGGGGTDKLIF. CDR3 bases: TGTGCCTGTGACGCCCTCATAGGTGGGGGGGGCACCGATAAGCTCATCTTT.

This clone is deemed medium-sized. A much more abundant neighbour one base away suggests this may be a read error. This same CDR3 is encoded by further DNA sequences in the sample. The chain uses TRDV1 and TRDJ1; 8 bases agree with TRDD3. The CDR3 contains 25 residues. CDR1 and CDR2 (germline): TSWWSYY, QGS. CDR3 coding DNA: TGTGCTCTTGGGGAACCCCCCCCTCCAACCGCAGAAGTACTGGGGGCCCCCCCGGCCACCGATAAACTTATCTTT. Its protein product is CALGEPPPPTAEVLGAPPATDKLIF.

This clone was counted a few times. This probably arose from a read error, given a far larger clone one base away. Other DNA sequences in this sample translate to the same CDR3. The chain recombines TRDV2 with TRDJ3; tentatively, D is TRDD3 (6 bases). Per the germline V gene, CDR1 is GEAIGNYY and CDR2 is EKD. CDR3 length: 18 amino acids. The CDR3 DNA is TGTGCCTGTGACAGTGGGGATTCTAGATCCTGGGACACCCGACAGATGTTCTTC. Protein product: CACDSGDSRSWDTRQMFF.

As for this clone: This likely reflects a read error, since a far larger clone is one base away. The chain has TRDV2 and TRDJ1; no clear D gene. The CDR3 runs 24 residues. Trimming shortened V by 1 base and J by 0 bases, and 38 bases separated the two germline ends. Germline lookup yields CDR1 GEAIGNYY and CDR2 EKD. In DNA form, the CDR3 reads TGTGCCTGTGACACGGTCGGGTCTACGGGCGAGGTTATAGGTAATTGGGAGTACACCGATAAACTCATCTTT. Translating gives CACDTVGSTGEVIGNWEYTDKLIF.

This clone qualifies as large. The sample holds other DNA sequences that translate to the same CDR3. The CDR3 DNA sequence: TGTGCCTGTGACACCGTTTTGCGTACTGGGGGATTATACACCGATAAACTCATCTTT. Protein product: CACDTVLRTGGLYTDKLIF. This sequence joins TRDV2 and TRDJ1, with TRDD3 matching 10 bases. Per the germline V gene, CDR1 is GEAIGNYY and CDR2 is EKD. The ends lost 0 bases at V and 0 bases at J; junction bases unmatched: 12. This CDR3 contains 19 residues.

In this sample, this clone turned up a few times. A far larger clone is one nucleotide away, so this likely arose from a read error. V is TRDV1 and J is TRDJ4; 12 nucleotides align to TRDD3. This CDR3 has 22 amino acids. Germline CDR1 is TSWWSYY and CDR2 is QGS. V lost 3 bases to trimming and J lost 0 bases; unmatched junction nucleotides: 23. CDR3 bases: TGTGCTCTTGGGGACCATTTCCTCCACCCGCTACTGGGGGATACCCAAGCCAGACCCCTGATCTTT. The encoded protein is CALGDHFLHPLLGDTQARPLIF.

This clone was seen more than once but under ten times. The protein TCRdb gives is from a much larger clone and does not agree with this DNA's translation at residue 16, likely a read error; the protein shown here comes from the DNA. The V call is TRDV2, the J call TRDJ1, with 11 bases fitting TRDD3. This CDR3 contains 17 residues. Germline V CDR1 and CDR2: GEAIGNYY, EKD. The CDR3 sequence: CACDNLGDTATPDKLTF. The DNA of the CDR3 is TGTGCCTGTGACAATCTGGGGGATACTGCTACCCCCGATAAACTCACCTTT.

This clone has only a few counts. A far larger clone is off by one base, so a read error is likely. Additional DNA sequences in this sample encode the identical CDR3. The CDR3: CAFSPGGYHDKLIF. The CDR3 nucleotides are TGTGCCTTTTCTCCCGGGGGATACCACGATAAGCTCATCTTT. This chain links TRDV3 with TRDJ1, with 9 bases aligning to TRDD3. Looked up from germline, CDR1 is TVYSNPD and CDR2 is GDNSRS (reference sequence). This CDR3 has 14 residues.

Concerning this clone: A far larger clone is one base from this, pointing to a likely read error. This CDR3 is also generated by other DNA sequences in the sample. V gene TRDV2 combines with J gene TRDJ1; D is perhaps TRDD3 (6 bases). CDR1 is GEAIGNYY and CDR2 is EKD in the germline V gene. This CDR3 has 18 amino acids. V gave up 3 bases and J gave up 7 bases, with 29 bases separating them. DNA for the CDR3: TGTGCCTGTGACGGGGTCGAACTGGGAGATACGCAGGCTGGTAAACTCATCTTT. It specifies CACDGVELGDTQAGKLIF.

In its sample, this clone ranks as medium-sized (0.01 to 0.1%). DNA of the CDR3: TGTGCCTCAACCACCCCTAGGCTGGGGGATAGCACCGATAAACTCATCTTT. Its protein is CASTTPRLGDSTDKLIF. The chain links TRDV3 to TRDJ1; 10 bases align to TRDD3. CDR3 length: 17 residues. The ends lost 4 bases at V and 1 base at J; junction bases unmatched: 15. Germline-derived CDR1 and CDR2 are TVYSNPD and GDNSRS (reference sequence).

This clone has just a few counts. The TCRdb protein, from a much larger clone, departs from this DNA's translation at residue 7, likely by read error; the protein shown derives from the DNA. The V and J genes are TRAV29/DV5 and TRDJ1, with D hard to call. The CDR3 extends over 19 amino acids. Trimming removed 0 bases from V and 0 bases from J, with 24 bases in between. Germline CDR1 NSMFDY, CDR2 ISSIKDK. The CDR3 sequence is CAASAMLYAPGWYTDKLIF. For the CDR3, the DNA is TGTGCAGCAAGCGCGATGCTTTACGCGCCGGGGTGGTACACCGATAAACTCATCTTT. Full variable domain (missing parts from reference TRAV29/DV5 and TRDJ1): DQQVKQNSPSLSVQEGRISILNCDYTNSMFDYFLWYKKYPAEGPTFLISISSIKDKNEDGRFTVFLNKSAKHLSLHIVPSQPGDSAVYFCAASAMLYAPGWYTDKLIFGKGTRVTVEP.

This clone is deemed medium-sized. The chain is built from TRDV1 and TRDJ1, with 13 bases matching TRDD3. The V gene end was trimmed by 0 bases and the J gene end by 2 bases; junction bases not matched to a gene: 27. The CDR3 runs 25 residues. Germline CDR1 TSWWSYY, CDR2 QGS. The DNA of the CDR3 is TGTGCTCTTGGGGAACTAGGGCCTTCCTACATCTTAGCGCACTGGGGGATACGGTTGACCGATAAACTCATCTTT. It yields the protein CALGELGPSYILAHWGIRLTDKLIF.

As concerns this clone: This likely stems from a read error, as it lies one base from a far larger clone. This chain connects TRDV3 to TRDJ1, with D tentatively TRDD2 (6 bases). The V gene lost 4 bases and the J gene lost 1 base, with 13 bases spanning the gap. The CDR3 is made up of 13 amino acids. Germline V gene data show CDR1 as TVYSNPD and CDR2 as GDNSRS (reference sequence). CDR3 nucleotides: TGTGCCTACAGTCCTACGTCCACCGATAAACTCATCTTT. It specifies CAYSPTSTDKLIF.

This clone was recorded a few times. A far bigger clonotype differs at one base, so this is likely a read error. V gene TRDV2 combines with J gene TRDJ3; possibly TRDD3 for D (6 bases). Germline V lookup: CDR1 GEAIGNYY, CDR2 EKD. There are 19 residues in the CDR3. The CDR3 region has the DNA TGTGCCTGTGATTATCCGGGGGACACCAGCTCCTGGGACACCCGACAGACGTTTTTC. This translates into CACDYPGDTSSWDTRQTFF.

Concerning this clone: TCRdb assigns this DNA the protein of a much larger clone, which departs from its translation at residue 13; this likely reflects a read error, and the protein shown comes from translating the DNA. V is TRDV2 and J is TRDJ1, with 7 bases aligning to TRDD3. The length of the CDR3 is 17 residues. CDR1 and CDR2 (germline): GEAIGNYY, EKD. The CDR3 spells CACDPAEGDSYTGKLIF. CDR3 sequence (DNA): TGTGCCTGTGACCCCGCTGAGGGGGATTCGTACACCGGTAAACTCATCTTT.

This clone is labeled as medium-sized. The chain combines TRDV1 with TRDJ1; 7 nucleotides match TRDD3. Per germline, CDR1 TSWWSYY and CDR2 QGS. The junction had 30 bases not matched to a gene; V was cut back by 1 base and J by 4 bases. This CDR3 is 23 amino acids long. CDR3 in amino acids: CALGEPPPFLWDTLFFLGDKLIF. DNA of the CDR3: TGTGCTCTTGGGGAACCACCTCCTTTCCTGTGGGATACCCTCTTTTTTCTCGGCGATAAACTCATCTTT.

Points on this clone: A far larger clone is a single base away, which makes a read error likely. Within the sample, other DNA sequences also encode this same CDR3. The rearrangement joins TRDV2 to TRDJ1, with TRDD3 matching over 7 bases. After removal of 2 bases from V and 0 bases from J, the junction contained 5 bases not matched to a gene. Germline loops: CDR1 GEAIGNYY, CDR2 EKD. The CDR3 has 15 residues. CDR3 sequence reads: CACDRGILHTDKLIF. In DNA, the CDR3 is TGTGCCTGTGACAGGGGGATCCTGCACACCGATAAACTCATCTTT.

The gene calls are TRDV2 and TRDJ1, with TRDD3 matching over 7 bases. The V gene's germline CDR1 is GEAIGNYY and CDR2 EKD. This CDR3 spans 16 amino acids. The ends lost 0 bases at V and 0 bases at J; junction bases unmatched: 6. CDR3 residues: CACDTAGGPYTDKLIF. The CDR3 DNA sequence: TGTGCCTGTGACACCGCTGGGGGCCCTTACACCGATAAACTCATCTTT.

A few counts support this clone. With only one base between it and a far larger clone, this is likely a read error. The chain joins TRDV2 to TRDJ1, with a tentative D call TRDD3 (6 bases). CDR1 is GEAIGNYY, CDR2 EKD, per germline. The CDR3 runs to 24 residues. Deletions cut 1 base from V and 0 bases from J, with 38 bases between. This chain's CDR3 is CACDTVGSTGGVIGNWGYTDKLIF. The CDR3 DNA sequence: TGTGCCTGTGACACGGTCGGGTCTACGGGCGGGGTTATAGGTAATTGGGGGTACACCGATAAACTCATCTTT.

Comments on this clone: The likely explanation is a read error, given a far larger clone one base away. V gene TRDV1 combines with J gene TRDJ1, with TRDD3 matching 8 bases. From germline, CDR1 is TSWWSYY and CDR2 QGS. With 1 base clipped from V and 1 base from J, the junction kept 32 bases outside the gene matches. The CDR3 extends over 25 amino acids. CDR3 sequence: CALGEPPPPTAEVLGALPATDKLIF. CDR3 DNA sequence: TGTGCTCTTGGGGAACCCCCCCCTCCAACCGCAGAAGTACTGGGGGCCCTCCCGGCCACCGATAAACTCATCTTT.

A remark on this clone: A far bigger clonotype differs at one base, so this is likely a read error. Other nucleotide sequences from this sample produce the same CDR3. The chain combines TRDV3 with TRDJ1; possible D gene TRDD2, 5 bases. Germline V gene lookup returns CDR1 TVYSNPD and CDR2 GDNSRS (reference sequence). The CDR3 length is 13 residues. V was cut by 4 bases and J by 1 base, with 13 bases left in between. DNA of the CDR3: TGTGCCTACAACCCTACGTCCACCGATAAACTCATCTTT. Protein: CAYNPTSTDKLIF.

This clone was recorded a few times. It differs at one base from a far larger clone, so likely a read error. The CDR3 bases are TGTGCCCGTGACACCGTCATGGGGGATACCAAAAGCTCCTGGGACACCCGACAGATGTTTTTC. Encoded protein: CARDTVMGDTKSSWDTRQMFF. This chain joins TRDV2 and TRDJ3, with 10 bases matching TRDD3. This CDR3 has 21 residues. Germline V CDR1 and CDR2: GEAIGNYY, EKD.